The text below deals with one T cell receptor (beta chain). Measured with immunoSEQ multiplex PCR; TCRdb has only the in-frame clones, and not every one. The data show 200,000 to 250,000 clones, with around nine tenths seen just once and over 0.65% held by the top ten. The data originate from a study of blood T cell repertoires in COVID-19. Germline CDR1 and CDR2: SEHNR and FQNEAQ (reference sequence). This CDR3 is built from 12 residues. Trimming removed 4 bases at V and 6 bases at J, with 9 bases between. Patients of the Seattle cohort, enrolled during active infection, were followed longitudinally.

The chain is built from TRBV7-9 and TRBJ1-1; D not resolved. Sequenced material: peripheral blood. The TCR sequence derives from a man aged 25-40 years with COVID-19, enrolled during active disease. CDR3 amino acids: CASSSPPAEAFF. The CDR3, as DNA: TGTGCCAGCAGCTCCCCCCCAGCTGAAGCTTTCTTT.